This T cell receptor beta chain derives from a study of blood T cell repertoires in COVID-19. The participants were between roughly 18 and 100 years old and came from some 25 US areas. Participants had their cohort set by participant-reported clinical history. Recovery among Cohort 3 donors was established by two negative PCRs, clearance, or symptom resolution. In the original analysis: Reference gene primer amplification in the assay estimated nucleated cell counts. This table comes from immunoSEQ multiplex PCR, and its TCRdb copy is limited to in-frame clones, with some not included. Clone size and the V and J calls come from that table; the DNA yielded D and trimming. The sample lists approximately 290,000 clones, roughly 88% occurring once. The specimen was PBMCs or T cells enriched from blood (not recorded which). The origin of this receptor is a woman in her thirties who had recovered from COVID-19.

CDR3 bases: TGTGCCAGCAGTTTAGGACAGGGGGGTTTTCAGCCCCAGCATTTT. Protein sequence: CASSLGQGGFQPQHF. The V gene is TRBV28, the J gene TRBJ1-5, with TRBD1 identical over 10 bases. V lost 2 bases to trimming and J lost 6 bases; unmatched junction nucleotides: 4. The germline V gene encodes CDR1 MDHEN and CDR2 SYDVKM. The CDR3 extends over 15 amino acids.